These 21 T cell receptor beta chains came from one sample sequenced in a study of T-cell memory formation after mild COVID-19. Using its own MiXCR run on the 5' RACE reads, TCRdb lists one record per CDR3 protein. The data show 110,000 to 150,000 distinct CDR3 sequences, 25% seen once. Sequenced input: PBMCs or a T cell subset sorted from them (not recorded which). These receptors were obtained from an adult woman who had mild COVID-19 (a few samples of this study predate the infection). Cell type and time point are not known.

This clonotype has just a few counts. The chain has TRBV24-1 and TRBJ2-5; D not certain. This CDR3 is 12 amino acids long. Between the trimmed V and J ends, which lost 0 bases and 5 bases, there was a span of 3 bases. CDR1 and CDR2 from the germline V gene are KGHDR and SFDVKD. This CDR3 reads CATSDLWETQYF. CDR3 in DNA: TGTGCCACCAGTGATTTGTGGGAGACCCAGTACTTC.

The chain couples TRBV2 to TRBJ1-2, with 7 bases lining up with TRBD1. Germline CDR1 and CDR2: SNHLY and FYNNEI. The trim removed 10 bases at V and 4 bases at J, leaving 12 bases unmatched. The CDR3 has 14 amino acids. CDR3 DNA sequence: TGTGCCAACCAGGAGGAGGAGGGGGCCTATGGCTACACCTTC. The encoded protein is CANQEEEGAYGYTF. Full variable domain (rest looked up from reference TRBV2 and TRBJ1-2): EPEVTQTPSHQVTQMGQEVILRCVPISNHLYFYWYRQILGQKVEFLVSFYNNEISEKSEIFDDQFSVERPDGSNFTLKIRSTKLEDSAMYFCANQEEEGAYGYTFGSGTRLTVV.

The chain recombines TRBV12-3 or TRBV12-4 with TRBJ2-7; 11 bases match TRBD2. There are 14 residues in the CDR3. J lost 1 base, V lost 7 bases, and 3 bases had no gene match. The CDR3 bases are TGTGCCAGCACGGGACTAGCGGCATCCTACGAGCAGTACTTC. Translated, it gives CASTGLAASYEQYF.

The genes are TRBV24-1 and TRBJ2-1; 11 bases agree with TRBD1. Per the germline V gene, CDR1 is KGHDR and CDR2 is SFDVKD. After removal of 1 base from V and 5 bases from J, the junction contained 6 bases not matched to a gene. The CDR3 totals 17 residues. CDR3 in amino acids: CATSDLGTGGRDNEQFF. The CDR3 region has the DNA TGTGCCACCAGTGATTTAGGGACAGGGGGTCGGGACAATGAGCAGTTCTTC.

This clonotype was recorded a few times. The chain uses TRBV5-1 and TRBJ2-1; 10 bases map to TRBD2. Germline CDR1 and CDR2: SGHRS and YFSETQ. The CDR3 loop spans 16 amino acids. V gave up 4 bases and J gave up 4 bases; unmatched junction bases: 8. CDR3 nucleotides: TGCGCCAGCAGCGGGAGACTAGCGGGTGTATACAATGAGCAGTTCTTC. The encoded protein is CASSGRLAGVYNEQFF.

This clonotype was seen only a few times. The rearrangement links TRBV6-1 to TRBJ2-3; tentatively, D is TRBD2 (6 bases). CDR1 and CDR2 (germline): MNHNS, SASEGT. The V end lost 3 bases, the J end lost 1 base, and 11 bases lay between the germline ends. The CDR3 totals 15 residues. The CDR3 reads CASSDDGRGTDTQYF. For the CDR3, the DNA is TGTGCCAGCAGTGATGACGGGAGAGGCACAGATACGCAGTATTTT.

Only a few counts were recorded for this clonotype. The V and J genes are TRBV20-1 and TRBJ2-1; TRBD2 aligns across 11 bases. The CDR3 consists of 15 residues. Germline V gene data show CDR1 as DFQATT and CDR2 as SNEGSKA (reference sequence). The V segment lost 4 bases and the J segment 7 bases; nucleotides outside the gene matches: 9. The CDR3 nucleotides read TGCAGTGCTACCCTGAGTTCTAGCGGGAGGAATGAGCAGTTCTTC. This translates into CSATLSSSGRNEQFF.

This clonotype showed up just a few times. The CDR3 sequence: CASSFLDGYTQYF. As DNA, the CDR3 is TGTGCCAGCAGTTTTCTGGACGGGTATACGCAGTATTTT. The V and J genes are TRBV12-3 or TRBV12-4 and TRBJ2-3; unclear D gene. Trimming pared 3 bases from V and 7 bases from J, leaving 11 bases between. The CDR3 runs 13 residues.

This clonotype was seen ten or more times. The chain has TRBV9 and TRBJ2-3; TRBD2 matches at 7 bases. Trimming took 3 bases from V and 4 from J; bases not matched to a gene: 5. Germline V gene lookup returns CDR1 SGDLS and CDR2 YYNGEE. This CDR3 spans 14 amino acids. Written as DNA, the CDR3 is TGTGCCAGCAGCGCTTATAGCGGGTCAGATACGCAGTATTTT. This sequence encodes CASSAYSGSDTQYF.

The chain combines TRBV7-6 with TRBJ2-2, with TRBD2 matching over 11 bases. V trimming: 5 bases; J trimming: 6 bases; junction bases outside the gene matches: 11. This CDR3 has 17 residues. Germline assignment: CDR1 SGHVS and CDR2 FNYEAQ. CDR3 nucleotides: TGTGCCAGCAGCCTCATTAGCGGGGGGGCCGTCGCCGGGGAGCTGTTTTTT. Protein product: CASSLISGGAVAGELFF.

This clonotype was picked up a small number of times. The V and J genes are TRBV30 and TRBJ1-2; TRBD1 matches 9 bases. The CDR3 covers 17 residues. Germline-derived CDR1 and CDR2 are GTSNPN and SVGIG (reference sequence). V trimming: 3 bases; J trimming: 5 bases; junction bases outside the gene matches: 16. The CDR3 bases are TGTGCCTGGAGGGGAGGACAGGGGAAAGGGTTTTTATATGGCTACACCTTC. Translated, it gives CAWRGGQGKGFLYGYTF.

The chain carries TRBV7-9 and TRBJ2-1; 10 positions agree with TRBD1. Germline V gene lookup returns CDR1 SEHNR and CDR2 FQNEAQ (reference sequence). Trimming removed 4 bases from V and 6 bases from J; junction bases left unmatched: 12. This CDR3 is 17 amino acids long. The CDR3 protein is CASSSPSSGTGVNEQFF. For the CDR3, the DNA is TGTGCCAGCAGCTCCCCCTCCTCCGGGACAGGGGTCAATGAGCAGTTCTTC.

J is TRBJ2-3 and V is TRBV7-6; the D is unclear. Between the trimmed V and J ends, which lost 4 bases and 4 bases, there was a span of 12 bases. Germline V gives CDR1 SGHVS, CDR2 FNYEAQ. There are 14 residues in the CDR3. The CDR3 DNA reads TGTGCCAGCAGCTCCCTGACTGGGGCAGATACGCAGTATTTT. This codes for CASSSLTGADTQYF.

This clonotype was seen only a few times. CDR3 in amino acids: CASSQGIGTSTDTQYF. CDR3 DNA: TGCGCCAGCAGCCAAGGCATCGGAACTAGCACAGATACGCAGTATTTT. The gene calls are TRBV4-1 and TRBJ2-3, with D hard to call. Germline CDR1 reads MGHRA; CDR2 reads YSYEKL. The V end lost 1 base, the J end lost 0 bases, and 11 bases lay between the germline ends. This CDR3 has 16 residues.

This clonotype was seen only a few times. J is TRBJ2-7 and V is TRBV7-2, with D unresolved. The ends were cut back, 5 bases at V and 0 bases at J, with 8 bases in the middle. The CDR3 has 13 amino acids. Germline V gives CDR1 SGHTA, CDR2 FQGNSA. The CDR3 nucleotides read TGTGCCAGCAGCATCCCGAGCTCCTACGAGCAGTACTTC. It encodes CASSIPSSYEQYF.

This clonotype was detected many times. V is TRBV4-3 and J is TRBJ2-1, with 8 bases matching TRBD2. The CDR3 extends over 15 amino acids. Germline V gene data show CDR1 as LGHNA and CDR2 as YSLEER. Germline trimming cut 0 bases from V and 9 bases from J; bases unmatched to any gene: 7. The CDR3 DNA sequence: TGCGCCAGCAGCCAAGATCGCGCGGGAGGTGGTGAGCAGTTCTTC. Its translation: CASSQDRAGGGEQFF.

This clonotype has a handful of counts. The chain couples TRBV6-2 or TRBV6-3 to TRBJ2-1; D unclear. Germline values: CDR1 MNHEY, CDR2 SVGEGT. The V end was cut by 5 bases, the J end by 4 bases, with 9 bases between. The CDR3 loop spans 13 amino acids. CDR3 in DNA: TGTGCCAGCAGTACTACTTATTACAATGAGCAGTTCTTC. This sequence encodes CASSTTYYNEQFF.

This clonotype was observed a handful of times. The rearrangement uses TRBV12-3 or TRBV12-4 and TRBJ2-7; D perhaps matches TRBD1 (5 bases). The CDR3 covers 13 residues. V was pared by 6 bases and J by 3 bases, with 12 bases between. For the CDR3, the DNA is TGTGCCAGCAGCGACAGTCTAGACTACGAGCAGTACTTC. Protein: CASSDSLDYEQYF.

This clonotype has only a few counts. An end of the junction does not agree with germline; a read error may underlie this. The V and J genes are TRBV15 and TRBJ1-3; D call uncertain. The CDR3 length is 12 residues. In germline, CDR1 is LNHNV, CDR2 YYDKDF (reference sequence). CDR3 sequence (DNA): TGTGCCACCAGCAGAGATTCGGCAGATTCGAATTTT. This sequence encodes CATSRDSADSNF.

The chain couples TRBV12-3 or TRBV12-4 to TRBJ2-2, with a tentative D call TRBD1 (6 bases). The CDR3 loop spans 14 amino acids. V lost 6 bases and J 5 bases, leaving 13 bases between the germline ends. CDR3 nucleotide sequence: TGTGCCAGCAGCGTAGGGGGAGTAACCGGGGAGCTGTTTTTT. It yields the protein CASSVGGVTGELFF.

This clonotype was picked up a small number of times. CDR3 in DNA: TGTGCCAGCACACCGGGACAGGGCAATCAGCCCCAGCATTTT. Its protein is CASTPGQGNQPQHF. V is TRBV6-5 and J is TRBJ1-5; 8 bases are a match to TRBD1. V dropped 7 bases and J dropped 2; count of bases not matched to a gene: 4. The CDR3 spans 14 residues. The germline V gene has CDR1 MNHEY and CDR2 SVGAGI.